The 9 T cell receptor beta chains below all came from one sample that was sequenced in a study of blood T cell repertoires in COVID-19. Method: immunoSEQ multiplex PCR; TCRdb's copy keeps in-frame clones and lacks some. The table includes roughly 400,000 clones, 87% detected once. Material for sequencing was PBMCs or T cells enriched from blood (not recorded which). These receptors originate from a woman in her forties or fifties who had recovered from COVID-19.

The CDR3 nucleotides read TGTGCCAGCAGTGATTATAGGACAGATTATGGCTACACCTTC. Its translation: CASSDYRTDYGYTF. V is TRBV2 and J is TRBJ1-2; possible D gene TRBD1, 6 bases. From germline, CDR1 is SNHLY and CDR2 FYNNEI. Trimming cost V 3 bases and J 5 bases, with 13 bases left between them. The CDR3 is 14 amino acids.

The V call is TRBV19, the J call TRBJ1-3; D ambiguous. CDR1 and CDR2 from the germline V gene are LNHDA and SQIVND (reference sequence). The CDR3 covers 14 residues. Trimming pared 7 bases from V and 0 bases from J, leaving 10 bases between. CDR3 in DNA: TGTGCCAGTACCAGACTCAGCTCTGGAAACACCATATATTTT. Its protein product is CASTRLSSGNTIYF.

Regarding this clone: The sample contains more than one DNA sequence encoding this CDR3. J is TRBJ1-1 and V is TRBV6-5; no clear D gene. This CDR3 spans 12 amino acids. The V gene's germline CDR1 is MNHEY and CDR2 SVGAGI. The V gene lost 6 bases and the J gene lost 1 base, with 6 bases spanning the gap. This CDR3 reads CASSRGNTEAFF. CDR3 bases: TGTGCCAGCAGCCGCGGGAACACTGAAGCTTTCTTT.

V usage is TRBV5-5 and J usage is TRBJ2-5, with 12 nucleotides matching TRBD2. This CDR3 is 17 amino acids long. Germline V gives CDR1 SGHKS, CDR2 YYEKEE (reference sequence). Trimming took 0 bases from V and 5 from J; bases not matched to a gene: 8. CDR3 sequence: CASSLESSGGAWETQYF. DNA of the CDR3: TGTGCCAGCAGCTTGGAGTCTAGCGGGGGGGCCTGGGAGACCCAGTACTTC.

This chain uses TRBV30 with TRBJ1-6, with D hard to call. Trimming took off 5 bases at V and 9 bases at J, with 8 bases between the two ends. The CDR3 is 11 amino acids. Per germline, CDR1 GTSNPN and CDR2 SVGIG (reference sequence). CDR3 bases: TGTGCCTGGGCCGGCGGTTCACCCCTCCACTTT. This translates into CAWAGGSPLHF.

The chain links TRBV7-3 to TRBJ1-1; D is possibly TRBD1 (6 bases). There are 14 residues in the CDR3. CDR1 is SGHTA, CDR2 FQGTGA, per germline. V lost 5 bases to trimming and J lost 3 bases, with 13 bases between them. For the CDR3, the DNA is TGTGCCAGCAGCCCACAGGGAGATCACACTGAAGCTTTCTTT. Amino acid sequence: CASSPQGDHTEAFF.

The chain uses TRBV6-5 and TRBJ2-1; TRBD1 matches 7 bases. V was pared by 0 bases and J by 10 bases, with 3 bases of the junction left unmatched. Germline CDR1 and CDR2: MNHEY and SVGAGI. This CDR3 has 13 residues. CDR3 sequence reads: CASSYSTGVEQFF. Here the CDR3 DNA reads TGTGCCAGCAGTTACTCCACAGGGGTCGAGCAGTTCTTC.

The genes are TRBV12-3 or TRBV12-4 and TRBJ1-1, with 7 bases lining up with TRBD1. The CDR3 extends over 13 amino acids. Trimming took 3 bases from V and 9 from J; bases not matched to a gene: 7. The CDR3 DNA follows: TGTGCCAGCAGTTTGCTCCCGGGACAGCAAGCTTTCTTT. Protein: CASSLLPGQQAFF.

V and J are TRBV28 and TRBJ2-7, with 9 positions matching TRBD1. The length of the CDR3 is 15 residues. The junction had 9 bases not matched to a gene; V was cut back by 4 bases and J by 5 bases. Germline values: CDR1 MDHEN, CDR2 SYDVKM. CDR3 protein: CASSSAGQGTNEQYF. The CDR3 DNA reads TGTGCCAGCAGTTCGGCGGGACAGGGAACTAACGAGCAGTACTTC.